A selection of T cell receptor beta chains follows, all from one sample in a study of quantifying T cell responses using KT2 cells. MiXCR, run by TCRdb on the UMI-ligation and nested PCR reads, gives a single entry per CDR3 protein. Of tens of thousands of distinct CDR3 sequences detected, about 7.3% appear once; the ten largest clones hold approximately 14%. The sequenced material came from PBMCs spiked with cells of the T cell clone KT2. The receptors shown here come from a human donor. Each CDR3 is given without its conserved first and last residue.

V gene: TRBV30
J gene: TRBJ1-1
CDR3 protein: AWSREFSGRGSTEAF

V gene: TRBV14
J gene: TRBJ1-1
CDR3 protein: ASSLPGLNTEAF

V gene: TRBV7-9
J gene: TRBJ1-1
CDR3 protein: ASSQGWDSHTEAF

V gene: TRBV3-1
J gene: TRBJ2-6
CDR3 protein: ASSRQVSGANVLT

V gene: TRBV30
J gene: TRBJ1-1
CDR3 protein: ASKTGFEAF

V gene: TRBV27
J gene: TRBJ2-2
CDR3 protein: ANRGGGTGELF

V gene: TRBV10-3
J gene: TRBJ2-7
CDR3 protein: AISRGSYEQY

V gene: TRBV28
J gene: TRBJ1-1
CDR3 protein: ASSLTGFPTEAF

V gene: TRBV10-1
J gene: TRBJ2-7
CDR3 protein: ASSESTVSEQY

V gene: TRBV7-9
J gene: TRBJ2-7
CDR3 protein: ASSLTTGGSEQY

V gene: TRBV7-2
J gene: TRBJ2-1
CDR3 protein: ASSPRTGRNEQF

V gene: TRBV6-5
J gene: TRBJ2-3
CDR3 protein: ASSYTRDRSTDTQY

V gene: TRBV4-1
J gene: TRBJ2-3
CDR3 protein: ASSQGPAGRDDTQY

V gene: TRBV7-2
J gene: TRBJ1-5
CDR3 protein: ASSLVLGGAGNQPQH

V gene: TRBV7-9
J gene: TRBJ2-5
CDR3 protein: ASSPNRLAGGKETQY

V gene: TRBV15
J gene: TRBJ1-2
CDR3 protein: ATSTESYGYT

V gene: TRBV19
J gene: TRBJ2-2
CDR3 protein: ASRSTGSSGELF

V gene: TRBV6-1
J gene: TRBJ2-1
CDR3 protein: ASSEARAGSYNEQF

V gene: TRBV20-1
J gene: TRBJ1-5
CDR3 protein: SAPTGGTNQPQH

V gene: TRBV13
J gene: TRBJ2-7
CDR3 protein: ASSSGQLTYEQY

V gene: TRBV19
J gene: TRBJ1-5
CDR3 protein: ASSTPGQGTEPQH

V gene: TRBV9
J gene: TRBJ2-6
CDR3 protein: ASSVGGIGANVLT

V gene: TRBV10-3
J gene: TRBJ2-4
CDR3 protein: AISEGRQVDQY

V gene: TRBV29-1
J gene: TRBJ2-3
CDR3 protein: SVAIGAGTDTQY

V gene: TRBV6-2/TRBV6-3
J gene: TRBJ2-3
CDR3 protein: ASSSPETRESDQPLDTQY

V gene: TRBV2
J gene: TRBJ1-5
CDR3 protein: ASNGRDRLTQPQH

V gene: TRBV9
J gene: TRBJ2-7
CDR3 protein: ASSAGWGSYEQY

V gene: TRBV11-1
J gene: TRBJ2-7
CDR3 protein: ASSLAQGSEQY

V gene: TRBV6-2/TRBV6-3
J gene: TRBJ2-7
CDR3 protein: ASSYPPYEQY

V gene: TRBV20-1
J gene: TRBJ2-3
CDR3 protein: SATTGNPDTQY

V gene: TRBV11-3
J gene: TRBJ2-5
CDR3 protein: ASSLGGQQETQY

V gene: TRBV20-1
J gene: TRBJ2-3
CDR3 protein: SAGPGEGTDTQY

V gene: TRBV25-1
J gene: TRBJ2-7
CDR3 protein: ASSGRTGGPYEQY

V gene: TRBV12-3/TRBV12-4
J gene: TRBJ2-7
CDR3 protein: ASSQAGGIWEQY

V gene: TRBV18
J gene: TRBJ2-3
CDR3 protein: ASLTRTDTQY

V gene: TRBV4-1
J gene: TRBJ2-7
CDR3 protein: ASSGRDRDYEQY

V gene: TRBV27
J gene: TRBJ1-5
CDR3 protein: ASRVGGRSNQPQH

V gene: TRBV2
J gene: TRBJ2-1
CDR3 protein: ASSEWTSGEQF

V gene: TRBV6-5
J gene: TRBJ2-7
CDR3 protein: ASSLWAGLTYEQY

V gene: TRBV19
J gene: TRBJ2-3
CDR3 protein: ASSRGGTTDTQY

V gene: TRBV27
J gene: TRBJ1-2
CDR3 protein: ASSLSWGGEIGGYT

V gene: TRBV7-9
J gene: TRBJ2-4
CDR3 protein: ASSYSPGQGKNIQY

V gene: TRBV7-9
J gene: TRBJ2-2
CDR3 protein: ASSLKAVTGELF

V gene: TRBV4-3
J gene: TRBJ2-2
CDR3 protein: ASSQVTGGNTGELF

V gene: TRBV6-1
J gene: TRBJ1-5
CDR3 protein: ASERGKSNQPQH

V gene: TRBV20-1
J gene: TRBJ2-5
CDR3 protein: SAPGTGRSETQY

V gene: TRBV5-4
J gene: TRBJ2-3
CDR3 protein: ASSDGPHTDTQY

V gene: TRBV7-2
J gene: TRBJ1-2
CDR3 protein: ASRGQGFGYT

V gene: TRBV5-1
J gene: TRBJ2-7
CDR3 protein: ASSLAGNEQY

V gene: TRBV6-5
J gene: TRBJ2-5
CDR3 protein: ASSYSRLAGDPYQETQY

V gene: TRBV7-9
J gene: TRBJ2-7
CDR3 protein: ASSSTGTSGKGSYEQY

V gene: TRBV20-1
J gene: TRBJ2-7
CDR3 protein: SANFGTSGRLSYEQY

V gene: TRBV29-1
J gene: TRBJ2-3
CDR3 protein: SVYLSSPRDGGEITDTQY

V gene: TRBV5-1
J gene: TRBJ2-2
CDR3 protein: ASSPQGVLATGELF

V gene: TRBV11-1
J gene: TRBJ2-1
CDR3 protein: ASSPGRDPWGVTYNEQF

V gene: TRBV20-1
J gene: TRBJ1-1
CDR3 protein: SADTGVGTEAF

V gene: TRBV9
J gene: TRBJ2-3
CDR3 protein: ASSADVHLIDTQY

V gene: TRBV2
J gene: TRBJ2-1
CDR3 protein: ASRESGLAGRF

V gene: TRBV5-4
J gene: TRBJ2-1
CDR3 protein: ASSLAGGNEQF